This paragraph covers one T cell receptor (beta chain) sequence. No antigen is known for it. It was autoimmune disease history or systemic immunosuppression that excluded patients. This record belongs to a study of OX40 agonist ivuxolimab in advanced cancers. On the study more broadly: Enrollees could have had prior anti-PD-1, anti-PD-L1 or anti-CTLA-4 therapy, which around 40% had received.

Regarding the study as a whole: CD4+ T cells averaged fewer expanded clones than CD8+ T cells.

The table came from immunoSEQ multiplex PCR; TCRdb's copy has only in-frame clones and leaves some out. The sample has 70,000 to 95,000 clones, about 91% seen once; the top ten hold roughly 0.5%. The V end was cut by 5 bases, the J end by 7 bases, with 18 bases between. CDR3 length equals 14 residues. The germline V gene has CDR1 MNHEY and CDR2 SVGAGI. This material consisted of CD4+ or CD8+ T cells sorted from blood, taken in a trial of the OX40 agonist ivuxolimab. The chain has TRBV6-5 and TRBJ2-7; D tentatively reads TRBD1 or TRBD2 (6 bases each). The sequence was obtained from an adult with an advanced solid tumor such as melanoma, head and neck, liver or kidney cancer. CDR3 loop: CASSGHTKGGEQYF. As DNA, the CDR3 is TGTGCCAGCAGTGGACATACCAAAGGGGGGGAGCAGTACTTC.